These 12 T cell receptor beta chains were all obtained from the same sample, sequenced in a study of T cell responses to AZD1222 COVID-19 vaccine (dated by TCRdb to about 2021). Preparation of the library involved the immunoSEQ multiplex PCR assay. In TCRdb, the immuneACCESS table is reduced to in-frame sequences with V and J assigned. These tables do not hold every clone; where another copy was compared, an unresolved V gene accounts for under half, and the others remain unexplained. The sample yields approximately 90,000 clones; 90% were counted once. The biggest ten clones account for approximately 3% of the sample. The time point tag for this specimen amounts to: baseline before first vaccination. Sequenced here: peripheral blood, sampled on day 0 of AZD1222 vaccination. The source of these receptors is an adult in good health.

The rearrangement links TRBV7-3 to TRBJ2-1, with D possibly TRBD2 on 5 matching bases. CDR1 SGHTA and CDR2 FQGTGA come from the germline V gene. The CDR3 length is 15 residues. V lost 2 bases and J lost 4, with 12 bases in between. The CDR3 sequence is CASSLVPSSYNEQFF. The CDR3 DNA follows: TGTGCCAGCAGCTTAGTTCCTAGCTCATACAATGAGCAGTTCTTC.

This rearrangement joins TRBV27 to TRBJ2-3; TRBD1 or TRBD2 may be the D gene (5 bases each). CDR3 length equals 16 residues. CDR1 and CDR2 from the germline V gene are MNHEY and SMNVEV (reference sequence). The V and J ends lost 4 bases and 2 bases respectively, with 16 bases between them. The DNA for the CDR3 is TGTGCCAGCAGTTCTCTCCGGGACGGCGACACAGATACGCAGTATTTT. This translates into CASSSLRDGDTDTQYF.

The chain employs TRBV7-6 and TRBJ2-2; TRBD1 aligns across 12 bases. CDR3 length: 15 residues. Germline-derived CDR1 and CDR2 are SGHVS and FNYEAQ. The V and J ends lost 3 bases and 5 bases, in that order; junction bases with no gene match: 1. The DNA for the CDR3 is TGTGCCAGCAGCTTGGGACAGGGGGCAACCGGGGAGCTGTTTTTT. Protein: CASSLGQGATGELFF.

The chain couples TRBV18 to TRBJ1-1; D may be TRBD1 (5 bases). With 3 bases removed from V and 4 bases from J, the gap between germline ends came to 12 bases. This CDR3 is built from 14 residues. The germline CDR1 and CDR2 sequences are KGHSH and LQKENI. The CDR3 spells CASSPRVEITEAFF. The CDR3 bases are TGTGCCAGCTCACCCAGGGTCGAGATCACTGAAGCTTTCTTT.

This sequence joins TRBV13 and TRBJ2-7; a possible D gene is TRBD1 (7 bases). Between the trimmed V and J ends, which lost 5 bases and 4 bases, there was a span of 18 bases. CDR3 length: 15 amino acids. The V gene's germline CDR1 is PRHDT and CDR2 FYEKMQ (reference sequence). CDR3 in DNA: TGTGCCAGCAGCCCCCCCCAGGGGGGAAGGTACGAGCAGTACTTC. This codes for CASSPPQGGRYEQYF.

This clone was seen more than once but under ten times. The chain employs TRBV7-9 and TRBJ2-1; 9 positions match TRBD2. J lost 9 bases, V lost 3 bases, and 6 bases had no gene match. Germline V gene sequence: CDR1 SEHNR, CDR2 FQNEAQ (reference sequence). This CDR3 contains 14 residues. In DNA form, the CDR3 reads TGTGCCAGCAGCTTGGGGGGACTAGCTGGTGAGCAGTTCTTC. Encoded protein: CASSLGGLAGEQFF.

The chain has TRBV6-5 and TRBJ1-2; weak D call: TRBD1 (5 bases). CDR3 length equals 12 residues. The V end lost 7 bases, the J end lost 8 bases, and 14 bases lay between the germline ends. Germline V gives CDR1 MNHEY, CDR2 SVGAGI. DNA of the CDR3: TGTGCCAGCACCGCGGGAGGGGCGGGCTACACCTTC. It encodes CASTAGGAGYTF.

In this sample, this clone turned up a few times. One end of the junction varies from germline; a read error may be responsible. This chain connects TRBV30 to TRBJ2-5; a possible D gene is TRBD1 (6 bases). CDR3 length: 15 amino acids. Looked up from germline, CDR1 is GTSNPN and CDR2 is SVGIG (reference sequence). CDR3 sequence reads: CAWIANHRAQGTQHF. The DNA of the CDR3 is TGTGCCTGGATTGCAAACCACAGGGCTCAGGGAACCCAGCACTTC.

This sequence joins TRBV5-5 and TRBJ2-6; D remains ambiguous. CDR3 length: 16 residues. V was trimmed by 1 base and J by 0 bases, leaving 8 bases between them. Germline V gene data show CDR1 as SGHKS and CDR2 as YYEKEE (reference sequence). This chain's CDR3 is CASSLSVGSGANVLTF. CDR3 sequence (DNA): TGTGCCAGCAGCTTGAGCGTGGGCTCTGGGGCCAACGTCCTGACTTTC.

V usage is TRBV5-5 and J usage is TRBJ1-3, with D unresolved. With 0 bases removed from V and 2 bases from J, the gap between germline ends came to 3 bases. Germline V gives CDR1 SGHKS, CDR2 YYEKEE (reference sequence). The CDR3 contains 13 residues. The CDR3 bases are TGTGCCAGCAGCTTGGTGGCTGGAAACACCATATATTTT. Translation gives CASSLVAGNTIYF.

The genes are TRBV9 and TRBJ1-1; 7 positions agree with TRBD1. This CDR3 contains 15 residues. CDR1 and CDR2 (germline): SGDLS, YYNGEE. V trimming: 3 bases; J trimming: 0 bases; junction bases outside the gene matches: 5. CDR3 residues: CASSAWDSMNTEAFF. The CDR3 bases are TGTGCCAGCAGCGCCTGGGACAGCATGAACACTGAAGCTTTCTTT.

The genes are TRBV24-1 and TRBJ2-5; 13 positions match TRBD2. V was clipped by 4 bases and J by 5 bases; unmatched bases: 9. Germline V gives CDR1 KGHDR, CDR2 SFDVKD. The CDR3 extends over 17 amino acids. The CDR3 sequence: CATSDPLAGGPRETQYF. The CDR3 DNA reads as TGTGCCACCAGTGACCCACTAGCGGGAGGGCCCAGGGAGACCCAGTACTTC.